This T cell receptor beta chain was obtained from a study of blood T cell repertoires in COVID-19. Across the study: Acute-phase and convalescent COVID-19 samples originated in the United States, Italy and Spain. PBMCs, B-cell-depleted T cells, or T cells were the source of the cDNA or gDNA that made up the material.

Original analysis: Estimation of nucleated cell counts relied on the amplification of reference gene primers. The protocol was immunoSEQ multiplex PCR, while the TCRdb copy is restricted to in-frame clones and leaves out a portion. That table is the source of V, J and clone size, and D and trimming were worked out from the DNA. The sample yields around 65,000 clones, approximately 90% seen once. The CDR3 contains 14 residues. CDR1 and CDR2 (germline): SGHTA, FQGNSA. The ends were cut back, 5 bases at V and 5 bases at J, with 15 bases in the middle. The rearrangement links TRBV7-2 to TRBJ2-5; possibly TRBD1 for D (5 bases). The TCR originated in a human donor in a cohort sampled during active COVID-19. The source material was peripheral blood. The CDR3 bases are TGTGCCAGCAGCCGCCCAGGAAAGGGGGAGACCCAGTACTTC. Translation gives CASSRPGKGETQYF.